Below are 4 T cell receptor beta chains sequenced from a single sample in a study of blood T cell repertoires in COVID-19. Generated by immunoSEQ multiplex PCR, the TCRdb table keeps only in-frame clones and is missing some. Among about 380,000 clones listed, 85% were seen once. The sequenced sample was peripheral blood. These receptors were taken from a woman between 18 and 30 years old with acute or convalescent COVID-19.

The J gene is TRBJ1-1, the V gene TRBV28, with 8 bases aligning to TRBD1. The CDR3 runs to 17 residues. The V gene end was trimmed by 5 bases and the J gene end by 0 bases; junction bases not matched to a gene: 11. Germline V gene lookup returns CDR1 MDHEN and CDR2 SYDVKM. The CDR3 bases are TGTGCCAGCAGTCCCAGGGGGCGCCTCAGACTGAACACTGAAGCTTTCTTT. It codes for CASSPRGRLRLNTEAFF.

V is TRBV5-1 and J is TRBJ1-1, with TRBD1 matching over 10 bases. V was pared by 3 bases and J by 7 bases, with 9 bases of the junction left unmatched. This CDR3 is built from 15 residues. Germline V gene lookup returns CDR1 SGHRS and CDR2 YFSETQ. DNA of the CDR3: TGCGCCAGCAGCTCCGTGAGACAGGGGGCCGATGAAGCTTTCTTT. Protein sequence: CASSSVRQGADEAFF.

The chain is built from TRBV30 and TRBJ1-1, with 8 bases identical to TRBD1. This CDR3 is built from 14 residues. With 2 bases clipped from V and 0 bases from J, the junction kept 2 bases outside the gene matches. Germline CDR1 is GTSNPN and CDR2 is SVGIG (reference sequence). The CDR3 DNA reads as TGTGCCTGGAGTCCGGACAGGGTGAACACTGAAGCTTTCTTT. Protein product: CAWSPDRVNTEAFF.

The chain links TRBV24-1 to TRBJ1-1; unclear D gene. The germline gives CDR1 KGHDR, CDR2 SFDVKD. The CDR3 is 14 residues long. V gave up 8 bases and J gave up 4 bases, with 16 bases separating them. This CDR3 reads CATTQPPAGTEAFF. CDR3 coding DNA: TGTGCCACCACCCAGCCCCCGGCGGGCACTGAAGCTTTCTTT.